Described below is a single T cell receptor beta chain sequence and its context. This specimen belongs to a study of blood T cell repertoires in COVID-19. Cohort placement rested on clinical history that participants reported themselves. The ends lost 5 bases at V and 3 bases at J; junction bases unmatched: 3. This CDR3 is 14 amino acids long. The germline V gene encodes CDR1 MNHEY and CDR2 SVGEGT. Assay: immunoSEQ multiplex PCR; the TCRdb copy retains only in-frame clones and omits some. The data contain approximately 270,000 clones, around 84% of them seen just once; the ten biggest clones take up over 1.5%.

V is TRBV6-2 or TRBV6-3 and J is TRBJ2-5; 10 positions match TRBD1. Sample: PBMCs or T cells enriched from blood (not recorded which). This TCR was sampled from a man between 35 and 55 years old who had recovered from COVID-19. The CDR3, as DNA: TGTGCCAGCAGTCGGACAGGGGGGGAAGAGACCCAGTACTTC. Translated: CASSRTGGEETQYF.